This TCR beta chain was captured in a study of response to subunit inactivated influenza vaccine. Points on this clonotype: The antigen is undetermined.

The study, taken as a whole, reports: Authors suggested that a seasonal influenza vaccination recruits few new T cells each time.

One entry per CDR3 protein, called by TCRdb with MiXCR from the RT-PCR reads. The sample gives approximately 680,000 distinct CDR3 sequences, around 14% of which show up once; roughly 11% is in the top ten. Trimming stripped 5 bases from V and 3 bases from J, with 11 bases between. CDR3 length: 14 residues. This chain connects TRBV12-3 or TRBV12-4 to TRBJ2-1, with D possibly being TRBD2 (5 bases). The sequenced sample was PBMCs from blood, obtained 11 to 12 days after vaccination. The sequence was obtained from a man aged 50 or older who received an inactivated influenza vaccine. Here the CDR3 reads CASSIQRSYNEQFF. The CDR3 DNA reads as TGTGCCAGCAGTATACAGCGGAGCTACAATGAGCAGTTCTTC.